The entry below gives a single T cell receptor beta chain sequence along with its context. Its antigen is unknown. The input lacks base qualities; no much larger clone sits a single base away. The sample comes from a study of PD-L1 blockade in urothelial cancer (dated by TCRdb to about 2017). Background on the whole study: All patients started therapy in about 2014 and received atezolizumab 1,200 mg intravenously every 3 weeks. Just over 28 patients had pretreatment blood TCR-seq, some 25 had at least one posttreatment blood collection, and some 25 had tumor TCR-seq. Whole exome sequencing and RNA sequencing of pretreatment tumors were performed alongside TCR sequencing in the same patients. Durable clinical benefit was defined as a progression-free survival longer than 6 months, and TCR features were additionally tested against progression-free survival and overall survival. The study, an exploratory multi-omic analysis, examined somatic, immune and clinical correlates of response to PD-L1 blockade with atezolizumab in urothelial cancer. Pretreatment tumor samples, along with matched peripheral blood collected serially before and after atezolizumab treatment, underwent TCR sequencing. Blood samples were analyzed at 3 weeks after treatment start (second dose) and at 6 weeks after treatment start. Nine or ten patients reached durable clinical benefit, while some 19 patients did not. About 90% of the roughly 29 patients were identified as males with urothelial cancer of bladder origin, and a prior smoking history was reported by 18 of 29 patients. Patients had an ECOG performance status of 0 or 1 and had received between 0 and 3 prior chemotherapy regimens. Blood samples yielded a median of around 150,000 T cells and 65,000 to 95,000 unique TCRs, with median clonality about 0.08.

Trimming takes 3 bases from V and 4 bases from J, and the germline ends sit 12 bases apart. CDR1 is given as SGHTA and CDR2 as FQGNSA, both from the germline V gene. The CDR3 runs 15 amino acids, cysteine and phenylalanine included. Only the CDR3 DNA is retained, 45 bases long and in frame from the first base. What the authors observed across the whole study: A pretreatment peripheral blood TCR clonality below the median was linked to improved progression-free and overall survival. At 3 weeks after the start of treatment, tumor-associated TCR clones in peripheral blood had expanded more in patients with durable benefit (n ≈ 22, p = 0.022). Because of the small sample size (n ≈ 29) and the many exploratory analyses performed, the results are intended to be regarded as hypothesis-generating.

Synthetic TCR analog templates were spiked into each PCR to estimate absolute template abundance from read counts. TCRbeta CDR3 regions were amplified from genomic DNA with bias-controlled V and J gene primers using the immunoSEQ assay. Sequencing of rearranged TCRbeta segments was done at approximately 20X coverage. As for the original processing: Clustering was used to correct sequencing errors, and CDR3s were annotated against IMGT so that V, D and J genes could be assigned. Only productive TCRbeta rearrangements were used in downstream analyses, excluding out-of-frame or stop-codon sequences. Clonality was calculated as one minus the Shannon entropy normalized by the log of the number of unique productive sequences. Fisher's exact test with Benjamini-Hochberg correction, using a cutoff of adjusted p below 0.01, was how clones that differed between time points or between blood and tumor were identified. TCRdb holds this immuneACCESS table with in-frame rearrangements only. Some clones are missing; in checked studies, unresolved V genes explain under half, and the rest has no known cause. Clone size and the V and J calls come from that table; the DNA yielded D and trimming. The sample has 83,000 or so clones on record, around 78% of them singletons. Of the sample, around 8% falls within the top ten clones.

In the paper's terms, the time point label means: peripheral blood 6 weeks after treatment start. A total of some 30 patients with locally advanced or metastatic urothelial carcinoma, treated at Memorial Sloan Kettering on a trial protocol, made up the cohort. Peripheral blood mononuclear cells were collected pretreatment and during treatment, with between 1 and 8 total time points per patient. The Qiagen DNeasy Blood extraction kit was used to purify genomic DNA from total PBMCs and from tumor samples. PBMCs were collected pretreatment and during treatment, and were isolated and stored as previously described.

This chain is built from TRBV7-2 and TRBJ2-2; the D gene lacks a confident call. The receptor's source is a man between 65 and 85 years old with urothelial cancer. Source: PBMCs, taken around atezolizumab (anti-PD-L1) treatment. DNA sequence: TGTGCCAGCAGCTTCGCTTCCTACGCCACCGGGGAGCTGTTTTTT. It is translated as CASSFASYATGELFF. The CDR3 plus the reference TRBV7-2 and TRBJ2-2 genes for the other parts give the full variable domain: GAGVSQSPSNKVTEKGKDVELRCDPISGHTALYWYRQSLGQGLEFLIYFQGNSAPDKSGLPSDRFSAERTGGSVSTLTIQRTQQEDSAVYLCASSFASYATGELFFGEGSRLTVL.